The 13 T cell receptor beta chains below come from one sample, sequenced in a study of shared clonotypes between healthy human individuals. Clones were sequenced by immunoSEQ multiplex PCR, and TCRdb holds only the in-frame ones, with some missing. This table has about 2.4 million clones, over 85% appearing once. The sequencing input was naive CD4+ T cells sorted from blood. Noted subset: CD45RA+ positively selected. These TCRs come from a man aged 18 to 30 in good health.

The V and J genes are TRBV6-1 and TRBJ1-2; 8 nucleotides align to TRBD1. The V segment lost 5 bases and the J segment 3 bases; nucleotides outside the gene matches: 5. Germline CDR1 is MNHNS and CDR2 is SASEGT. The CDR3 runs 14 residues. The CDR3 here is CASSNSQGDYGYTF. The CDR3 coding sequence is TGTGCCAGCAGTAACTCACAGGGGGACTATGGCTACACCTTC.

The chain recombines TRBV9 with TRBJ2-7; D is perhaps TRBD1 or TRBD2 (5 bases each). V lost 3 bases, J lost 4 bases, and 14 bases lay in between. The V gene's germline CDR1 is SGDLS and CDR2 YYNGEE. CDR3 size: 14 residues. CDR3 DNA: TGTGCCAGCAGCGCGGGGACGGAAAATTACGAGCAGTACTTC. Translating gives CASSAGTENYEQYF.

The V call is TRBV5-4, the J call TRBJ2-1; 9 nucleotides line up with TRBD2. Germline CDR1 is SGHNT and CDR2 is YYREEE (reference sequence). The CDR3 spans 19 residues. Trimming removed 0 bases from V and 7 bases from J; junction bases left unmatched: 17. Written as DNA, the CDR3 is TGTGCCAGCAGCTTGGGGTTGGGTAGCGGGAGAAGGGATGGGAATGAGCAGTTCTTC. Translation gives CASSLGLGSGRRDGNEQFF.

On this clone itself: Different DNA sequences within this sample yield the same CDR3. V usage is TRBV6-5 and J usage is TRBJ2-1, with D unresolved. CDR3 length: 14 residues. Germline assignment: CDR1 MNHEY and CDR2 SVGAGI. Trimming pared 2 bases from V and 0 bases from J, leaving 5 bases between. CDR3 nucleotides: TGTGCCAGCAGTTACGGCAGCTCCTACAATGAGCAGTTCTTC. Its translation: CASSYGSSYNEQFF.

The V gene is TRBV5-6, the J gene TRBJ1-5, with TRBD1 matching 8 bases. Germline CDR1 SGHDT, CDR2 YYEEEE. The CDR3 totals 15 residues. Losses at the gene ends were 1 base for V and 6 bases for J; bases not matched to a gene: 6. The CDR3 loop is CASSLRTGPPQPQHF. In nucleotides, the CDR3 is TGTGCCAGCAGCTTGAGGACAGGGCCCCCTCAGCCCCAGCATTTT.

The chain has TRBV10-3 and TRBJ2-5; no clear D. Trimming removed 0 bases from V and 7 bases from J, with 15 bases in between. This CDR3 region has 15 residues. Looked up from germline, CDR1 is ENHRY and CDR2 is SYGVKD. The CDR3 nucleotides read TGTGCCATCAGTGAGTCAGGGCAGACGCCAGGGACCCAGTACTTC. Its protein product is CAISESGQTPGTQYF.

The V and J genes are TRBV6-6 and TRBJ1-1; 8 nucleotides line up with TRBD1. With 10 bases clipped from V and 4 bases from J, the junction kept 5 bases outside the gene matches. The CDR3 is 12 amino acids. The germline V gene has CDR1 MNHNY and CDR2 SVGAGI (reference sequence). CDR3 sequence: CATTDRGTEAFF. Here the CDR3 DNA reads TGTGCCACCACCGACAGGGGCACTGAAGCTTTCTTT.

With regard to this clone: At the DNA level, this CDR3 is encoded by other sequences in the same sample as well. The V gene is TRBV7-3, the J gene TRBJ2-2; the D call may be TRBD1 or TRBD2 (5 bases each). From germline, CDR1 is SGHTA and CDR2 FQGTGA. Deletions cut 4 bases from V and 2 bases from J, with 8 bases between. The CDR3 runs to 14 residues. CDR3 DNA: TGTGCCAGCAGCTCCGGGACCAACACCGGGGAGCTGTTTTTT. It yields the protein CASSSGTNTGELFF.

As for this clone: One end of the junction does not line up with germline, which may come from a read error. The chain carries TRBV10-3 and TRBJ2-3; D possibly corresponds to TRBD1 (5 bases). The CDR3 consists of 13 residues. Germline CDR1 ENHRY, CDR2 SYGVKD. CDR3 coding DNA: TGTGCCATCAGTGACCCGCCCACAGGTACGCAGTATTTT. Translation: CAISDPPTGTQYF.

The gene calls are TRBV30 and TRBJ2-5; 12 bases map to TRBD2. After removal of 0 bases from V and 1 base from J, the junction contained 9 bases not matched to a gene. CDR3 size: 18 residues. The germline V gene encodes CDR1 GTSNPN and CDR2 SVGIG (reference sequence). As DNA, the CDR3 is TGTGCCTGGAGTGTACTAAGGACTAGCGGGACCCTCCAAGAGACCCAGTACTTC. Its protein is CAWSVLRTSGTLQETQYF. Looking up the rest from reference TRBV30 and TRBJ2-5 gives the full variable domain: SQTIHQWPATLVQPVGSPLSLECTVEGTSNPNLYWYRQAAGRGLQLLFYSVGIGQISSEVPQNLSASRPQDRQFILSSKKLLLSDSGFYLCAWSVLRTSGTLQETQYFGPGTRLLVL.

The chain links TRBV2 to TRBJ1-1; 10 bases align to TRBD1. Losses at the gene ends were 11 bases for V and 6 bases for J; bases not matched to a gene: 9. CDR3 length: 13 residues. The germline V gene encodes CDR1 SNHLY and CDR2 FYNNEI. DNA for the CDR3: TGTGCCGGCGACAGGGGGCGAAGTGCTGAAGCTTTCTTT. It encodes CAGDRGRSAEAFF.

The J gene is TRBJ2-3, the V gene TRBV28, with D maybe TRBD2 (6 bases). Between the trimmed V and J ends, which lost 5 bases and 0 bases, there was a span of 15 bases. Germline CDR1 reads MDHEN; CDR2 reads SYDVKM. The CDR3 spans 16 residues. For the CDR3, the DNA is TGTGCCAGCAGTCCGGGGGACTTAAGAAGCACAGATACGCAGTATTTT. It encodes CASSPGDLRSTDTQYF.

This chain connects TRBV28 to TRBJ1-5; TRBD1 matches 10 bases. Germline values: CDR1 MDHEN, CDR2 SYDVKM. The V gene end was trimmed by 6 bases and the J gene end by 4 bases; junction bases not matched to a gene: 9. The CDR3 runs 16 residues. The CDR3 reads CASRAAGQGENQPQHF. The CDR3, as DNA: TGTGCCAGCAGGGCTGCTGGACAGGGGGAGAATCAGCCCCAGCATTTT. Based on the CDR3 plus reference TRBV28 and TRBJ1-5, the full variable domain is DVKVTQSSRYLVKRTGEKVFLECVQDMDHENMFWYRQDPGLGLRLIYFSYDVKMKEKGDIPEGYSVSREKKERFSLILESASTNQTSMYLCASRAAGQGENQPQHFGDGTRLSIL.